A selection of T cell receptor beta chains follows, all from one sample in a study of blood T cell repertoires in COVID-19. Generated by immunoSEQ multiplex PCR, the TCRdb table keeps only in-frame clones and is missing some. Among around 160,000 clones listed, about 88% were seen once. The sample taken for sequencing was peripheral blood. These receptors all come from a human donor in a cohort sampled during active COVID-19. CDR3s include the opening cysteine and the closing phenylalanine or tryptophan. A D gene is named only where the DNA matches it firmly. Expanded clones get a size class; other rows say once, few or many, or leave the size out.

TRBV23-1	TRBJ2-7	NA	TRBD1	CASSQTGTDSSYEQYF	TGCGCCAGCAGTCAAACCGGGACAGATAGCTCCTACGAGCAGTACTTC
TRBV28	TRBJ2-3	NA	TRBD2	CASRDSGGGTDTQYF	TGTGCCAGCAGGGACTCGGGGGGGGGCACAGATACGCAGTATTTT
TRBV18	TRBJ1-4	NA	TRBD1	CASSPGQGGNEKLFF	TGTGCCAGCTCACCCGGACAGGGCGGTAATGAAAAACTGTTTTTT
TRBV4-3	TRBJ2-1	NA	TRBD1	CASSRNPGQGGDEQFF	TGCGCCAGCAGCCGGAATCCGGGACAGGGGGGCGATGAGCAGTTCTTC
TRBV6-2/TRBV6-3	TRBJ2-2	NA	NA	CASSAGAHTGELFF	TGTGCCAGCAGTGCGGGGGCGCACACCGGGGAGCTGTTTTTT
TRBV5-5	TRBJ1-2	NA	TRBD1	CASSLSEGAAYVYGYTF	TGTGCCAGCAGCTTGTCGGAGGGGGCAGCTTATGTCTATGGCTACACCTTC
TRBV7-9	TRBJ1-4	once	TRBD1	CASSRAGTGAGKLFF	TGTGCCAGCAGTCGCGCCGGGACAGGGGCGGGAAAACTGTTTTTT
TRBV7-2	TRBJ1-6	NA	TRBD1	CASSLVGTGLSPLHF	TGTGCCAGCAGCTTAGTTGGGACAGGGCTTTCACCCCTCCACTTT
TRBV9	TRBJ2-3	NA	NA	CASNAGEGTDTQYF	TGTGCCAGCAATGCCGGGGAAGGGACAGATACGCAGTATTTT
TRBV4-2	TRBJ2-3	NA	NA	CASSQEDIGIPTDTQYF	TGTGCCAGCAGCCAAGAGGATATCGGGATACCCACAGATACGCAGTATTTT
TRBV6-5	TRBJ1-2	NA	NA	CASSPRGTYGYTF	TGTGCCAGCAGCCCCCGGGGGACCTATGGCTACACCTTC
TRBV2	TRBJ2-5	few	TRBD1	CASSARQGARETQYF	TGTGCCAGCAGTGCTAGACAGGGGGCTCGGGAGACCCAGTACTTC
TRBV9	TRBJ2-7	once	TRBD1	CASSVEGQGAYEQYF	TGTGCCAGCAGCGTAGAGGGACAGGGCGCCTACGAGCAGTACTTC
TRBV27	TRBJ1-2	few	NA	CASSLRQGGYGYTF	TGTGCCAGCAGTTTAAGGCAGGGCGGCTATGGCTACACCTTC
TRBV5-4	TRBJ1-1	NA	TRBD1	CASSSTDRGGDTEAFF	TGTGCCAGCAGCTCCACGGACAGGGGGGGAGACACTGAAGCTTTCTTT
TRBV20-1	TRBJ2-5	NA	NA	CSWGRKTQYF	TGCAGTTGGGGGCGCAAGACCCAGTACTTC
TRBV18	TRBJ1-6	NA	NA	CASSPTTVYNYNSPLHF	TGTGCCAGCTCACCCACGACAGTCTATAACTATAATTCACCCCTCCACTTT
TRBV4-2	TRBJ1-2	NA	NA	CASSQDGAGELYGYTF	TGTGCCAGCAGCCAAGATGGTGCAGGGGAACTCTATGGCTACACCTTC
TRBV7-6	TRBJ1-2	once	TRBD1	CASSPWDRGLNGYTF	TGTGCCAGCAGCCCTTGGGACAGGGGACTCAATGGCTACACCTTC
TRBV2	TRBJ2-7	NA	TRBD1	CASSITGAPYEQYF	TGTGCCAGCAGTATTACAGGGGCCCCGTACGAGCAGTACTTC
TRBV27	TRBJ1-2	NA	NA	CASSLSRGGGYTF	TGTGCCAGCAGTTTATCGAGGGGGGGTGGCTACACCTTC
TRBV4-1	TRBJ2-7	NA	NA	CASSLMARGTTYEQYF	TGCGCCAGCAGCCTAATGGCCCGGGGGACCACCTACGAGCAGTACTTC
TRBV18	TRBJ2-2	NA	TRBD1	CASSPARTGYATPGELFF	TGTGCCAGCTCACCGGCTCGGACAGGGTACGCCACACCCGGGGAGCTGTTTTTT
TRBV6-2/TRBV6-3	TRBJ2-1	NA	TRBD2	CASSYSGLAGGDNEQFF	TGTGCCAGCAGTTACTCGGGGCTAGCGGGAGGGGACAATGAGCAGTTCTTC
TRBV29-1	TRBJ1-3	NA	NA	CSARDIQKNTIYF	TGCAGCGCCCGGGACATCCAAAAGAACACCATATATTTT
TRBV20-1	TRBJ2-3	NA	NA	CSASSVDTQYF	TGCAGTGCTAGTTCAGTAGATACGCAGTATTTT
TRBV7-9	TRBJ1-5	NA	NA	CASSSGQSINQPQHF	TGTGCCAGCAGCTCTGGACAGTCCATCAATCAGCCCCAGCATTTT
TRBV6-2/TRBV6-3	TRBJ1-1	NA	NA	CASSGPMMEVDTEAFF	TGTGCCAGCAGTGGCCCCATGATGGAGGTAGACACTGAAGCTTTCTTT
TRBV15	TRBJ2-1	NA	TRBD2	CATSRESLAGNYNEQFF	TGTGCCACCAGCAGGGAAAGCCTAGCGGGGAACTACAATGAGCAGTTCTTC
TRBV7-2	TRBJ2-7	NA	TRBD1	CASSSGQTNYEQYF	TGTGCCAGCAGCTCGGGACAGACCAACTACGAGCAGTACTTC
TRBV4-1	TRBJ2-4	NA	NA	CASSQDPALAKNIQYF	TGCGCCAGCAGCCAAGACCCAGCGCTAGCCAAAAACATTCAGTACTTC
TRBV28	TRBJ2-1	NA	TRBD1	CASSTLTGANEQFF	TGTGCCAGCAGCACTCTGACAGGGGCCAATGAGCAGTTCTTC
TRBV11-3	TRBJ1-3	NA	TRBD1	CASSTGGPGNTIYF	TGTGCCAGCAGCACAGGGGGTCCTGGAAACACCATATATTTT
TRBV28	TRBJ1-3	few	NA	CASSLTGSYGNTIYF	TGTGCCAGCAGTTTAACAGGGAGTTACGGAAACACCATATATTTT
TRBV19	TRBJ2-3	NA	TRBD2	CASRWTSGSPPDTQYF	TGTGCCAGTAGATGGACTAGCGGGAGCCCCCCCGATACGCAGTATTTT
TRBV6-5	TRBJ2-1	NA	TRBD2	CASRRLAGAHNEQFF	TGTGCCAGCAGACGTTTGGCGGGAGCGCACAATGAGCAGTTCTTC
TRBV4-1	TRBJ2-5	NA	TRBD2	CASSQDSRLAGGETQYF	TGCGCCAGCAGCCAAGATAGTCGGCTAGCGGGAGGGGAGACCCAGTACTTC
TRBV7-6	TRBJ2-7	NA	NA	CASSLVGSGLPYEQYF	TGTGCCAGCAGCTTAGTCGGTTCAGGGTTACCCTACGAGCAGTACTTC
TRBV2	TRBJ2-7	NA	NA	CASSESREYEQYF	TGTGCCAGCAGTGAATCGCGGGAATACGAGCAGTACTTC
TRBV3-1/TRBV3-2	TRBJ1-5	NA	NA	CASSRQGKNQPQHF	TGTGCCAGCAGCCGGCAGGGAAAGAATCAGCCCCAGCATTTT
TRBV7-6	TRBJ2-5	NA	TRBD2	CASSLVADQAGALQETQYF	TGTGCCAGCAGCTTAGTGGCGGATCAAGCGGGGGCTCTCCAAGAGACCCAGTACTTC
TRBV5-1	TRBJ2-5	NA	TRBD1	CASSTGMETQYF	TGCGCCAGCTCGACAGGGATGGAGACCCAGTACTTC
TRBV25-1	TRBJ2-7	once	NA	CASIGAGRSYEQYF	TGTGCCAGCATCGGGGCGGGGAGGTCCTACGAGCAGTACTTC
TRBV5-4	TRBJ2-3	NA	NA	CASSLDRDFTDTQYF	TGTGCCAGCAGCTTAGACAGGGACTTCACAGATACGCAGTATTTT
TRBV2	TRBJ2-7	NA	TRBD2	CAGAGTSGRYYEQYF	TGTGCCGGTGCCGGGACTAGCGGGAGGTATTACGAGCAGTACTTC
TRBV6-2/TRBV6-3	TRBJ2-7	NA	NA	CASSYSNEQYF	TGTGCCAGCAGTTACTCCAACGAGCAGTACTTC
TRBV11-2	TRBJ1-1	NA	NA	CASSFLRDGTEAFF	TGTGCCAGCAGCTTCCTGCGGGACGGAACTGAAGCTTTCTTT
TRBV7-3	TRBJ2-7	NA	TRBD1	CASSARAGGYEQYF	TGTGCCAGCAGCGCCCGAGCAGGGGGCTACGAGCAGTACTTC
TRBV18	TRBJ2-7	NA	NA	CASSPLRGYEQYF	TGTGCCAGCTCACCACTGAGAGGCTACGAGCAGTACTTC
TRBV28	TRBJ1-1	NA	NA	CASSFTGHKGRSTEAFF	TGTGCCAGCAGTTTTACAGGGCACAAAGGAAGGTCAACTGAAGCTTTCTTT
TRBV7-3	TRBJ2-7	NA	NA	CASSLRLGGEQYF	TGTGCCAGCAGCTTACGTTTGGGGGGCGAGCAGTACTTC
TRBV18	TRBJ2-5	once	NA	CASSPGLAETQYF	TGTGCCAGCTCCCCCGGGTTAGCAGAGACCCAGTACTTC
TRBV28	TRBJ1-2	NA	NA	CASINPPGGGYTF	TGTGCCAGCATCAACCCCCCAGGAGGAGGCTACACCTTC